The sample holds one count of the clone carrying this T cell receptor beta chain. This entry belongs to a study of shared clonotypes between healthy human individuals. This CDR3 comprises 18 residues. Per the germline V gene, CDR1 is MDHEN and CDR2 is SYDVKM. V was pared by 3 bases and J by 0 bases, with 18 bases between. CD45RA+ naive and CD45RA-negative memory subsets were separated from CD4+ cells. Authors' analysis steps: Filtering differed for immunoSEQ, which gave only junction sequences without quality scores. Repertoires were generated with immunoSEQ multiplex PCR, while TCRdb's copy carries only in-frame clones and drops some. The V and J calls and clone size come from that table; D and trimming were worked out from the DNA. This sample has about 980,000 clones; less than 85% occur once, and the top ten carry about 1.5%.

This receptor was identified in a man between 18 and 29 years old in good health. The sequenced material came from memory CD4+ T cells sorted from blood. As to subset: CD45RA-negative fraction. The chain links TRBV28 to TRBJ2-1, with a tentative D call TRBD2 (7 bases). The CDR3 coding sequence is TGTGCCAGCAGTTTCGCCGGACTAGGGGGGGGCTCCTACAATGAGCAGTTCTTC. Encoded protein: CASSFAGLGGGSYNEQFF.